The TCR beta chain described here comes from a study of blood T cell repertoires in COVID-19. As for the study in general: The United States, Italy and Spain were the sources of the acute and convalescent COVID-19 samples.

Profiling relied on immunoSEQ multiplex PCR, and the TCRdb table lists in-frame clones only, not all of them. The table records roughly 190,000 clones, approximately 89% of them present only once. Trimming removed 5 bases from V and 6 bases from J, with 19 bases in between. The CDR3 loop spans 14 amino acids. Looked up from germline, CDR1 is SQVTM and CDR2 is ANQGSEA. This clonotype originated in a man between 65 and 85 years old with acute or convalescent COVID-19. The sample comprised peripheral blood. V and J are TRBV29-1 and TRBJ1-1; the D is unclear. The CDR3 is CSVFPATSLPEAFF. Here the CDR3 DNA reads TGCAGCGTTTTCCCCGCCACCTCACTACCTGAAGCTTTCTTT.